The 10 T cell receptor beta chains below were found in one sample sequenced in a study of shared clonotypes between healthy human individuals. The method was immunoSEQ multiplex PCR; TCRdb's version includes in-frame clones alone and lacks a portion of them. The profile shows 2,100,000 or so clones, around 95% of them singletons. The sample comprised naive CD4+ T cells sorted from blood. The sample's subset: CD45RA+ positively selected. These receptors originate from a man aged 18 to 29 in good health.

Only one count was recorded for this clone. This sequence joins TRBV7-2 and TRBJ2-7; 10 bases agree with TRBD1. CDR1 and CDR2 from the germline V gene are SGHTA and FQGNSA. There are 15 residues in the CDR3. The V gene end was trimmed by 5 bases and the J gene end by 6 bases; junction bases not matched to a gene: 10. CDR3 bases: TGTGCCAGCAGCCGAGTGGGACAGGGGCAGAGCGAGCAGTACTTC. It encodes CASSRVGQGQSEQYF.

The chain has TRBV30 and TRBJ2-7; 8 bases are shared with TRBD2. V was clipped by 3 bases and J by 7 bases; unmatched bases: 11. CDR1 GTSNPN and CDR2 SVGIG come from the germline V gene (reference sequence). CDR3 length equals 14 residues. The CDR3 nucleotides read TGTGCCTGGAGGACCGGGACTAGGACCTCGGAGCAGTACTTC. Residues: CAWRTGTRTSEQYF.

The rearrangement joins TRBV27 to TRBJ2-3; D not resolved. Trimming took 7 bases from V and 2 from J, leaving 10 bases between them. The germline V gene encodes CDR1 MNHEY and CDR2 SMNVEV (reference sequence). The CDR3 loop spans 13 amino acids. The CDR3 nucleotides read TGTGCCAGCACTAGAGTCCTCACAGATACGCAGTATTTT. Amino acids: CASTRVLTDTQYF.

The chain recombines TRBV11-2 with TRBJ1-1, with a possible D match to TRBD1 (6 bases). Trimming stripped 5 bases from V and 11 bases from J, with 12 bases between. This CDR3 is 11 amino acids long. The germline CDR1 and CDR2 sequences are SGHAT and FQNNGV. CDR3 region: CASSLGQSAFF. The DNA of the CDR3 is TGTGCCAGCAGCCTCGGACAGTCCGCTTTCTTT.

Regarding this clone: Other DNA sequences from this sample encode an identical CDR3 as well. The chain recombines TRBV5-1 with TRBJ1-3; perhaps TRBD1 as D (5 bases). V was cut by 3 bases and J by 0 bases, with 7 bases left in between. The germline V gene has CDR1 SGHRS and CDR2 YFSETQ. The CDR3 has 14 amino acids. This CDR3 reads CASSSTDSGNTIYF. The CDR3 DNA reads as TGCGCCAGCAGCTCGACAGACTCTGGAAACACCATATATTTT.

For this clone: The sample has other DNA sequences that encode this CDR3 too. V usage is TRBV5-1 and J usage is TRBJ1-1; a weak D match, TRBD1 (6 bases). The germline CDR1 and CDR2 sequences are SGHRS and YFSETQ. The CDR3 length is 12 residues. V shed 4 bases and J shed 6 bases, with 10 bases lying between them. This CDR3 reads CASSPDRSEAFF. As DNA, the CDR3 is TGCGCCAGCAGCCCCGACAGGTCTGAAGCTTTCTTT.

This clone was seen a single time. This chain connects TRBV7-9 to TRBJ1-5; D remains ambiguous. Deletions cut 4 bases from V and 4 bases from J, with 17 bases between. The CDR3 consists of 16 residues. The germline gives CDR1 SEHNR, CDR2 FQNEAQ (reference sequence). As DNA, the CDR3 is TGTGCCAGCAGCTCGACTTACTCGGATGGGAATCAGCCCCAGCATTTT. Translating gives CASSSTYSDGNQPQHF.

The J gene is TRBJ2-1, the V gene TRBV6-4; 15 bases line up with TRBD2. The germline CDR1 and CDR2 sequences are MRHNA and SNTAGT. With V trimmed by 2 bases and J by 1 base, 6 bases remained unmatched. The CDR3 sequence is 19 residues long. As DNA, the CDR3 is TGTGCCAGCAGTGACCGGACTAGCGGGAGGGCCGGTTCCTACAATGAGCAGTTCTTC. Residues: CASSDRTSGRAGSYNEQFF.

The genes are TRBV9 and TRBJ2-2; maybe TRBD2 (6 bases). Germline-derived CDR1 and CDR2 are SGDLS and YYNGEE. This CDR3 contains 17 residues. Trimming took off 3 bases at V and 0 bases at J, with 15 bases between the two ends. In DNA form, the CDR3 reads TGTGCCAGCAGCGAGTGGGGGGACCCCGCGAACACCGGGGAGCTGTTTTTT. Its protein is CASSEWGDPANTGELFF.

This sequence joins TRBV28 and TRBJ2-7; 7 bases match TRBD2. From germline, CDR1 is MDHEN and CDR2 SYDVKM. CDR3 length equals 15 residues. J lost 4 bases, V lost 6 bases, and 12 bases had no gene match. In DNA form, the CDR3 reads TGTGCCAGCAGCACCACGGGGGGTAACGATTACGAGCAGTACTTC. It yields the protein CASSTTGGNDYEQYF.